The clone carrying this TCR beta chain was detected a few times. The CDR3 extends over 16 amino acids. CDR1 is MGHRA, CDR2 YSYEKL, per germline. V was trimmed by 0 bases and J by 0 bases, leaving 8 bases between them. The sample originates from a study of blood T cells in healthy people across ages. Primed by a sample-barcoded 5' primer and a J-beta primer mix, a second PCR proceeded for about 6 to 11 cycles. Unique molecular identifiers of 12 random nucleotides labeled each cDNA. TCRdb fed the 5' RACE reads into MiXCR, producing one record per CDR3 protein. In the table there are 650,000 to 1,000,000 distinct CDR3 sequences, around 34% of which are singletons.

The V call is TRBV4-1, the J call TRBJ1-4; unclear D gene. Sequenced: blood. The TCR comes from a man younger than 35 in good health. Here the CDR3 DNA reads TGCGCCAGCAGCCAAGATAGTGCAGCAACTAATGAAAAACTGTTTTTT. Protein product: CASSQDSAATNEKLFF.